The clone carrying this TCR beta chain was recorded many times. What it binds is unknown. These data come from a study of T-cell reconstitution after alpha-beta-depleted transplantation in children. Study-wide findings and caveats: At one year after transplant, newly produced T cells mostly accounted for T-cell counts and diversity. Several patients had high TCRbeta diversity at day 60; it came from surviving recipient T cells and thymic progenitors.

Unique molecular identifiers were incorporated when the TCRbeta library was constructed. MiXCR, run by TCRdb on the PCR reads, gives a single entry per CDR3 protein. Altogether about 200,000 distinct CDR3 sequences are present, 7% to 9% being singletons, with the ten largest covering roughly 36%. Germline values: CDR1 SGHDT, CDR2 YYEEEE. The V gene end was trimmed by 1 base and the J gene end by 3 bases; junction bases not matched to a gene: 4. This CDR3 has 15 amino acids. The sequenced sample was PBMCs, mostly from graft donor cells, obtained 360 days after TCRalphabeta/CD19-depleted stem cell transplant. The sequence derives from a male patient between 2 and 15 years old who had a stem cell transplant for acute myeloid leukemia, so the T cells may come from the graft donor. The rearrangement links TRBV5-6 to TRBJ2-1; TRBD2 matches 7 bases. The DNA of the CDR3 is TGTGCCAGCAGCTTGCCAGCGGGACTCTACAATGAGCAGTTCTTC. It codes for CASSLPAGLYNEQFF.